This T cell receptor beta chain was profiled in a study of TIL therapy for anti-PD-1-resistant metastatic lung cancer (dated by TCRdb to the early 2020s). Some background on the complete study: Tumors were harvested before any PD-1/PD-L1 blockade; patients then received nivolumab, and those progressing received lymphodepletion, expanded TIL infusion and IL-2. Enrolled patients had a median age of around 56 years (range 38-75) and a median tumor PD-L1 proportion score of under 7%. Most of the cohort had lung adenocarcinoma, a handful of tumors were EGFR-mutant and two were ALK-rearranged, and half of the patients were current or former smokers. Across the cohort, whole-exome sequencing showed a median non-synonymous tumor mutation burden of under 1.8 mutations per megabase. T cell receptor beta sequencing of tumor and peripheral blood was used to follow clonotypes across the tumor, the expanded TIL product and serial blood samples.

The CDR3 numbers 14 residues from cysteine through phenylalanine. Just the 42-base CDR3 DNA is kept, in frame starting at base 1. V is cut by 8 bases and J by 2 bases, and the space between the germline ends is 13 bases. CDR1 and CDR2, looked up from the germline V gene, are ENHRY and SYGVKD. TCR beta CDR3 regions were amplified from genomic DNA with the immunoSEQ v3 hsTCRB kit using bias-controlled multiplex PCR. TCR libraries were sequenced on an Illumina NextSeq 500 to 2 million or so read pairs for survey level or roughly 5-6.5 million for deep level. In the source study's methods: Clonality was reported by immunoSEQ Analyzer software, which also assigned V, D and J genes and filtered out non-productive sequences. To compare repertoires between infused TIL and blood, productive Simpson clonality was used along with the Morisita overlap index of productive TRB rearrangements. The absolute count of a clonotype in blood was estimated by multiplying the lymphocyte count by the CD3+ fraction and by the productive frequency of the clone. TCRdb holds this immuneACCESS table with in-frame rearrangements only. Some clones are missing; in checked studies, unresolved V genes explain under half, and the rest has no known cause. V, J and clone size are taken as reported in that table, and D and trimming were inferred from the DNA itself. Counted in this sample were approximately 18,000 clones; roughly 85% of them appeared once. Of the sample, roughly 2% falls within the top ten clones.

Read against the paper, the sample's time point label means: pre-treatment sample, taken before nivolumab and TIL therapy. Adults with stage 4 NSCLC were enrolled from October 2017 to early 2020 in a dual-center phase I trial. Samples came from a single-arm, open-label phase I trial of tumor-infiltrating lymphocyte therapy with nivolumab in advanced non-small cell lung cancer. Mononuclear cells from blood collected in EDTA tubes were isolated on a Ficoll gradient and snap-frozen as pellets, and DNA was then extracted using a Qiagen mini-prep kit. What the research found in general, with its limitations: The cohort was highly selected, with more treatment-naive, never-smoker and oncogene-addicted patients than typical, limiting generalizability. The baseline peripheral repertoire was partially replaced by infused TIL clonotypes, which then decayed over months, and no apparent association between persistence and response was found. The study protocol defined all tumor marker inferences as exploratory.

Comment on this clone: Its antigen is currently not known. There are no base qualities to consult, and no much larger clone falls within one base.

The starting material was blood, obtained at baseline. The chain was built from TRBV10-3 and TRBJ2-1; a tentative D match to TRBD2 spans 6 bases. The sequence was obtained from a person aged 25 to 80 with non-small cell lung cancer. Here is the DNA: TGTGCCATCCTACCTAGCGTCCCCTACAATGAGCAGTTCTTC. This translates into CAILPSVPYNEQFF.